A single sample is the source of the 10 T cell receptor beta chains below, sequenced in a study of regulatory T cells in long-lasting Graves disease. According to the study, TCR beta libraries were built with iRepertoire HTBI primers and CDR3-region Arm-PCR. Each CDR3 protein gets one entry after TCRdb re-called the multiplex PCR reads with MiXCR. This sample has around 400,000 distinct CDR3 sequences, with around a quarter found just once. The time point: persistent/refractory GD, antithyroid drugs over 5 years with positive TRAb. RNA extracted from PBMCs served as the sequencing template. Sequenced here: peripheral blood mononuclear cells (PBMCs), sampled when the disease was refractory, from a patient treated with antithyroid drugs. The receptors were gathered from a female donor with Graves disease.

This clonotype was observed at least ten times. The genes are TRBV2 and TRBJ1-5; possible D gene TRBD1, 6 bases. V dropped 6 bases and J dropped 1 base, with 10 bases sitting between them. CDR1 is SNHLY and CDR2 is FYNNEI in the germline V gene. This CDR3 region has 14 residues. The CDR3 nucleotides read TGTGCCAGCAGCCCTCAGGGGAGCAATCAGCCCCAGCATTTT. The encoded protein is CASSPQGSNQPQHF.

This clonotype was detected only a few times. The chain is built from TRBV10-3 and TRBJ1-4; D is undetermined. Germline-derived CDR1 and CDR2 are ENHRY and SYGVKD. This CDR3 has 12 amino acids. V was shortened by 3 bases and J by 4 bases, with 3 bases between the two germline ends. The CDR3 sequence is CAISDLNEKLFF. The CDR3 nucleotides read TGTGCCATCAGTGATCTTAATGAAAAACTGTTTTTT.

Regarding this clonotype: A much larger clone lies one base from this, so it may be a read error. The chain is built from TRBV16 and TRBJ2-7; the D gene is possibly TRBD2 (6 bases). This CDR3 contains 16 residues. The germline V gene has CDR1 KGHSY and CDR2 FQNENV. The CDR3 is CASSQSSASATYERYF. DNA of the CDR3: TGTGCCAGCAGCCAATCCTCGGCTAGCGCGACTTACGAGCGGTACTTC.

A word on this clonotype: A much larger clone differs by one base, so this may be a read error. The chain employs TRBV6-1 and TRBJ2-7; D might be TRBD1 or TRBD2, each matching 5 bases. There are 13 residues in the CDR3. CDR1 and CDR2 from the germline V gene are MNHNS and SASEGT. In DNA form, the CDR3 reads TGTGCCGGCAAAATGGGGCCGGGGTACGAGCGGTACTTC. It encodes CAGKMGPGYERYF.

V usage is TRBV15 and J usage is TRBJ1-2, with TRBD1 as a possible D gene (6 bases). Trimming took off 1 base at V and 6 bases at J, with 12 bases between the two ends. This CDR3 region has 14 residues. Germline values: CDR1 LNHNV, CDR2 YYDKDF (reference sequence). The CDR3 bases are TGTGCCACCAGCAGAGCGAGGACAGCCCATGGCTACACCTTC. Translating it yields CATSRARTAHGYTF.

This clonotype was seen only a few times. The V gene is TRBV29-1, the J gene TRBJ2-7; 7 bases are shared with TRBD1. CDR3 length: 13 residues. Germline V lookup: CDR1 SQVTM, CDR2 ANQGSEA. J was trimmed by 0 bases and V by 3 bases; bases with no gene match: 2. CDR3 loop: CSVEAGGSYEQYF. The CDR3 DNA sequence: TGCAGCGTTGAGGCAGGGGGCTCCTACGAGCAGTACTTC.

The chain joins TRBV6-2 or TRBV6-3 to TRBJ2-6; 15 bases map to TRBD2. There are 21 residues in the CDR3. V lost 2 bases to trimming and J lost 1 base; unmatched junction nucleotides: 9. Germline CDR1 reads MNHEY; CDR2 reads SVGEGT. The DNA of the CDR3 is TGTGCCAGCAGTTACGCTTCAGGACTAGCGGGAGGGGTATCTGGGGCCAACGTCCTGACTTTC. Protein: CASSYASGLAGGVSGANVLTF.

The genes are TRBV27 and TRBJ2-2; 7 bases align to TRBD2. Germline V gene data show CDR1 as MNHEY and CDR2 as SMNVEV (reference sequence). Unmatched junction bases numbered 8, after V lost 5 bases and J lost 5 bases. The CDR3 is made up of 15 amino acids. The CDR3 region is CASSRAGSGTGELFF. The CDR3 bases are TGTGCCAGCAGTCGAGCGGGAAGTGGGACCGGGGAGCTGTTTTTT.

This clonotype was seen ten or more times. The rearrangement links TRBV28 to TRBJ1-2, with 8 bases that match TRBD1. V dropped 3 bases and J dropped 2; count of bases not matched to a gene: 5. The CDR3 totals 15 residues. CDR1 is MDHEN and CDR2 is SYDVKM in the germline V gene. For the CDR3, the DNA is TGTGCCAGCAGTTTGGGGACAGGAGGAAACTATGGCTACACCTTC. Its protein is CASSLGTGGNYGYTF.

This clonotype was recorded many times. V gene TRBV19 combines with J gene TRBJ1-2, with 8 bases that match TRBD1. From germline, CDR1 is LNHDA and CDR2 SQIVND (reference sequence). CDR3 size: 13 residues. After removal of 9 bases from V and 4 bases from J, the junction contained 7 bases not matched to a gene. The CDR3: CASSIGTGYGYTF. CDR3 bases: TGTGCCAGCAGCATCGGGACAGGCTATGGCTACACCTTC.